This T cell receptor (beta chain) stems from a study of T cell responses to AZD1222 COVID-19 vaccine. About the research overall: Second-dose groups at about 4 or about 12 weeks were pooled. Study-wide findings and caveats: Just a handful of AZD1222 recipients tested seropositive at baseline.

For this clone: Its antigen is as yet unknown.

Sequencing was performed with immunoSEQ multiplex PCR; in TCRdb, only in-frame clones are kept and a portion is missing. Among 65,000 to 85,000 clones, approximately 90% were seen once, and the ten largest hold 5.2%. This CDR3 spans 10 amino acids. V was trimmed by 9 bases and J by 7 bases, leaving 9 bases between them. The V gene's germline CDR1 is SNHLY and CDR2 FYNNEI. The V gene is TRBV2, the J gene TRBJ1-1; D not certain. Sequenced here: peripheral blood, sampled on day 0 of AZD1222 vaccination. This TCR was recovered from an adult in good health. The CDR3 loop is CASGFVEAFF. The CDR3 nucleotides read TGTGCCAGTGGGTTTGTTGAAGCTTTCTTT.